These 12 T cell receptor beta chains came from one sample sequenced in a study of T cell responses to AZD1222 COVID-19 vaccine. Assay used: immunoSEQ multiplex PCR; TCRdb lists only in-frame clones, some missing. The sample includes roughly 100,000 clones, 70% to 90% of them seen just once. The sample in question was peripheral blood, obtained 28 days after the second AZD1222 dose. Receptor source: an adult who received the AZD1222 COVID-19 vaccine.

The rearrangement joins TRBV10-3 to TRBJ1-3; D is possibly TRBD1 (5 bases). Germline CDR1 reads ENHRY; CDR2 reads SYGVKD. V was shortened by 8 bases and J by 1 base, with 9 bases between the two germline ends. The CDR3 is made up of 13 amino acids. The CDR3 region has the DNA TGTGCCATCGGGGGGGTATCTGGAAACACCATATATTTT. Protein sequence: CAIGGVSGNTIYF.

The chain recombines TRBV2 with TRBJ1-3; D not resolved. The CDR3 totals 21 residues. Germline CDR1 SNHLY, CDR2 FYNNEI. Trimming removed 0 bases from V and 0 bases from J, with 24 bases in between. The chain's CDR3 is CASSEALPRSLNLFSGNTIYF. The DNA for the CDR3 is TGTGCCAGCAGTGAAGCTTTACCGCGCAGCTTAAACCTTTTCTCTGGAAACACCATATATTTT. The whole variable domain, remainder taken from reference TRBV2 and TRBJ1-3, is EPEVTQTPSHQVTQMGQEVILRCVPISNHLYFYWYRQILGQKVEFLVSFYNNEISEKSEIFDDQFSVERPDGSNFTLKIRSTKLEDSAMYFCASSEALPRSLNLFSGNTIYFGEGSWLTVV.

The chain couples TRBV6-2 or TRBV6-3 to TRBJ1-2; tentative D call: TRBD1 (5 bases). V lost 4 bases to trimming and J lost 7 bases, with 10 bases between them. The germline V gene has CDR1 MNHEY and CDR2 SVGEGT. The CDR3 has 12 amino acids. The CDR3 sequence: CASSSTGTGYTF. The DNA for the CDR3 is TGTGCCAGCAGTTCAACCGGGACTGGCTACACCTTC.

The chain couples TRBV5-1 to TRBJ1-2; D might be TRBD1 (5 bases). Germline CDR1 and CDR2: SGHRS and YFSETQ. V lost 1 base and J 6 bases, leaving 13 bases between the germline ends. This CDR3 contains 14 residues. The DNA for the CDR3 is TGCGCCAGCAGCTTGTGGGGGGAAGGGAATGGCTACACCTTC. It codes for CASSLWGEGNGYTF.

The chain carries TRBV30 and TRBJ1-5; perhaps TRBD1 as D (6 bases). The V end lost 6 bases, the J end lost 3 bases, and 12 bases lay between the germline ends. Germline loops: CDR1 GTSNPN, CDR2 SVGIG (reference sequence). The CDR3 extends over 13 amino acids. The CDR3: CACVTGFNQPQHF. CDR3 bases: TGTGCCTGCGTAACAGGGTTCAATCAGCCCCAGCATTTT.

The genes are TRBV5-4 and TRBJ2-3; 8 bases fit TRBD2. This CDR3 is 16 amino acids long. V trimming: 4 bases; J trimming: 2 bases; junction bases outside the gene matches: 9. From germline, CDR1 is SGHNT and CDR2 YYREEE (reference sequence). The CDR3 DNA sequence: TGTGCCAGCAGCCCGGTGGCTAGCGGGTACACAGATACGCAGTATTTT. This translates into CASSPVASGYTDTQYF.

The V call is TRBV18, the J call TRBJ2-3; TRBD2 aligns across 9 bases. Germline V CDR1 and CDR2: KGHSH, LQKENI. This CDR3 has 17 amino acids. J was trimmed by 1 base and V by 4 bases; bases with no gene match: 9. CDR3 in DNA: TGTGCCAGCTCACTTGGACTAGCGAGAAGGGGCACAGATACGCAGTATTTT. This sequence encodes CASSLGLARRGTDTQYF.

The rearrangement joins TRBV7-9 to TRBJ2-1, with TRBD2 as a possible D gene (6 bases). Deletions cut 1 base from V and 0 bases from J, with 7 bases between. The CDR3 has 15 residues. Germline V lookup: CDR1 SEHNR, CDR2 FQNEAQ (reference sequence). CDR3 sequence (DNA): TGTGCCAGCAGCTTAGGAGCGGGCTCCTACAATGAGCAGTTCTTC. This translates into CASSLGAGSYNEQFF.

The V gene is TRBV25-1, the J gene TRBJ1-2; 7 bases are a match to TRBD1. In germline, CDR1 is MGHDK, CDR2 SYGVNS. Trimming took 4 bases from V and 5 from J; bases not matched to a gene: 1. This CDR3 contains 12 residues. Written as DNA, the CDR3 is TGTGCCAGCAGTGGGGGACAGTATGGCTACACCTTC. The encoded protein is CASSGGQYGYTF.

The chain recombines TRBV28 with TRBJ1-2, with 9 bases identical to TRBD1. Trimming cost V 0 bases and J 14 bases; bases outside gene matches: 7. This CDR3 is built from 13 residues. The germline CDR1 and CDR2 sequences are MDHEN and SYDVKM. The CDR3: CASSLWDRGRSTF. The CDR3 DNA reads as TGTGCCAGCAGTTTATGGGACAGGGGAAGGTCTACCTTC.

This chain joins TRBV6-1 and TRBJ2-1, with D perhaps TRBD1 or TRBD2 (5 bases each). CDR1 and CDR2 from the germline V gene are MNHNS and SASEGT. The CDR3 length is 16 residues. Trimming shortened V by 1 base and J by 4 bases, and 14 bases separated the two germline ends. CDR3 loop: CASSEEGTWNYNEQFF. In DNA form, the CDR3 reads TGTGCCAGCAGTGAAGAGGGGACCTGGAATTACAATGAGCAGTTCTTC.

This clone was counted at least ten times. The CDR3 DNA follows: TGTGCCACCAGTGATACAACAATCGGGGACACCGGGGAGCTGTTTTTT. Protein product: CATSDTTIGDTGELFF. The J gene is TRBJ2-2, the V gene TRBV24-1; D may be TRBD2 (5 bases). From germline, CDR1 is KGHDR and CDR2 SFDVKD. This CDR3 has 16 residues. The V end was cut by 3 bases, the J end by 3 bases, with 13 bases between.